This T cell receptor (beta chain) comes out of a study of shared clonotypes between healthy human individuals (dated by TCRdb to the early 2020s). For context, the study as a whole: A few men and a couple of women, aged 18 to 49 years, made up the cohort. Per donor, three plates each were used for CD4 naive and CD4 memory, two for CD8 naive, and one for CD8 memory. Each donor's leukapheresis produced roughly between roughly 0.85 and 9.5 billion PBMCs. To increase sequencing depth and limit assay-specific biases, different laboratories used diverse techniques to prepare libraries and sequence TCR repertoires. To estimate repertoire size and how much clonotype sharing occurs between individuals, the study deeply sequenced the blood TCR repertoires of five healthy adults.

What the authors observed across the whole study: Sampling was restricted to blood, and TCR repertoires in tissue are likely to differ from TCR repertoires in blood. Rarefaction of sorted-subset datasets indicated incomplete sequencing despite the large sequencing depth. Pairwise subsampling led to the expectation that sequencing depth would affect the degree of clonotype sharing among donors. Clonotypes shared by all four sorted-subset donors showed higher generation probabilities than non-shared clonotypes. Because the study included a small number of donors, the genetic and exposure-history diversity represented was limited. Approximately 4.8% of naive CD4, 3.5% of naive CD8, around 2.3% of memory CD4, and approximately 0.4% of memory CD8 clonotypes were shared across four donors. Naive subsets generally had larger estimated clonotype richness than memory subsets did.

The donors were healthy, HIV-negative adults with no recently reported acute infections or vaccinations. Every donor was a Caucasian adult residing in Nashville, Tennessee, USA. Magnetic negative selection was used to enrich CD4+ T cells, after which naive cells were positively selected on CD45RA and the negative fraction became the memory subset. After blood collection by leukapheresis, PBMCs were isolated using Ficoll-Histopaque density gradient centrifugation and then cryopreserved in the vapor phase of liquid nitrogen. Analytical flow cytometry was used to check the purity and quantity of each magnetically sorted T cell population. Genomic DNA was isolated from each sorted fraction and quantified by UV absorbance on a Nanodrop 2000c. The germline ends are 15 bases apart after V is trimmed by 6 bases and J by 12 bases. From a lookup of the germline V gene, CDR1 and CDR2 are SGHTA and FQGNSA. From the cysteine up to the phenylalanine, the CDR3 has a length of 12 residues. Only CDR3 DNA remains: 36 bases, in frame from the first base.

TCR CDR3 regions were amplified from genomic DNA by multiplex PCR using the deep immunoSEQ assay. Genomic DNA extracted from each cell subset was distributed evenly over all wells of several immunoSEQ 96-well plates, and each plate served as one replicate. For sorted subsets, each replicate PCR was loaded with roughly 0.2 ug genomic DNA, equivalent to 25,000 to 35,000 T cell genomes. Purified libraries were quantified with a Qubit 3.0 fluorometer, sized on a Bioanalyzer 2100, and re-quantified with the KAPA Library Quantification kit. Each immunoSEQ 96-well plate was sequenced on its own single-read 150-cycle Illumina NextSeq 550 flow cell. Concerning the study's data processing: The immunoSEQ output contained only junctional sequences without quality scores, so filtering could not match that applied to full-length reads. To assign V/J genes and CDR3, sequences were annotated using PyIR, a Python wrapper for IgBLAST v1.9, with IMGT germline references. Reads were filtered out if the reads had weak V/J assignments (E-value above 1e-6), no CDR3, stop codons, out-of-frame junctions, or ambiguous translated residues. V3J clonotypes were defined by identical inferred V gene, J gene, and CDR3 amino acid sequence. To compute the percentage overlap between repertoires, the number of shared unique clonotypes was divided by the size of the smaller repertoire. Richness of each repertoire was evaluated using RTK rarefaction, the Chao1 estimator, and Recon v2.1 estimates of unobserved clonotypes. For all TCRbeta clonotypes obtained by the gDNA method from several donors, generation probabilities were computed with OLGA. TCRdb's version of the immuneACCESS table is confined to in-frame rearrangements and falls short of the full clone set. An unresolved V gene accounts for under half of the shortfall where checked; the remainder is of unknown origin. D and trimming come from the DNA, and the V and J calls and clone size come from that table. A total of more than 2 million clones appear in this sample, around 95% of them only once. The biggest ten clones account for 0.13% of the sample.

Of note for this clone: The antigen it recognizes is unknown. The input lacks base qualities; no much larger clone sits a single base away.

The receptor was derived from a young man in good health. The chain employs TRBV7-2 and TRBJ2-1; TRBD2 is possibly the D segment (7 matching bases). The sequenced material came from naive CD4+ T cells sorted from blood. The cell subset or site label, read with the paper, signifies: CD45RA+ positively selected. The base sequence is TGTGCCAGCAGGGCAGGGGTAGCGGGGCAGTTCTTC. Its protein product is CASRAGVAGQFF.